The clone carrying this T cell receptor (beta chain) was observed a single time. The CDR3 loop spans 17 amino acids. V was pared by 4 bases and J by 4 bases, with 22 bases between. The germline CDR1 and CDR2 sequences are LNHNV and YYDKDF (reference sequence). Methods used by the authors: Amplifying reference gene primers gave estimates of nucleated cell counts. Clones were sequenced by immunoSEQ multiplex PCR, and TCRdb holds only the in-frame ones, with some missing. V and J calls plus clone size are reproduced from that table; the DNA served to infer D and trimming. Here the sample spans some 370,000 clones, around 89% being singletons. The sample is drawn from a study of blood T cell repertoires in COVID-19. Study-wide background: Sites in the United States, Italy and Spain provided acute and convalescent COVID-19 samples. T cells, B-cell-depleted T cells, or PBMCs supplied cDNA or gDNA.

The sequenced sample consisted of peripheral blood. This chain joins TRBV15 and TRBJ2-5, with D maybe TRBD2 (5 bases). This receptor was identified in a man aged 35 to 55 with acute or convalescent COVID-19. The CDR3 loop is CATSTGKAGGVPETQYF. The DNA of the CDR3 is TGTGCCACCAGCACGGGGAAGGCGGGTGGGGTCCCAGAGACCCAGTACTTC.